The sequence of this TCR beta chain was determined in a study of T-cell memory formation after mild COVID-19. Notes on the study in general: Among CD4+ contracting clones, most were CM and EM, and CD8+ ones EMRA.

From germline, CDR1 is SGHVS and CDR2 FNYEAQ. V was pared by 1 base and J by 4 bases, with 12 bases between. This CDR3 has 15 residues. Each CDR3 protein gets one entry after TCRdb re-called the 5' RACE reads with MiXCR. The sample carries under 300,000 distinct CDR3 sequences, over 8.5% recorded once. This clonotype was seen ten or more times. No antigen is known for it. Sequencing was carried out using PBMCs or a T cell subset sorted from them (not recorded which). The chain is built from TRBV7-6 and TRBJ2-3; D possibly matches TRBD1 or TRBD2 (5 bases each). The TCR was taken from a man aged 18 to 30 who had mild COVID-19 (a few samples of this study predate the infection). Cell type and time point are not known. CDR3 residues: CASSLGLGVADTQYF. CDR3 bases: TGTGCCAGCAGCTTAGGTCTGGGGGTGGCAGATACGCAGTATTTT. Looking up the rest from reference TRBV7-6 and TRBJ2-3 gives the full variable domain: GAGVSQSPRYKVTKRGQDVALRCDPISGHVSLYWYRQALGQGPEFLTYFNYEAQQDKSGLPNDRFSAERPEGSISTLTIQRTEQRDSAMYRCASSLGLGVADTQYFGPGTRLTVL.